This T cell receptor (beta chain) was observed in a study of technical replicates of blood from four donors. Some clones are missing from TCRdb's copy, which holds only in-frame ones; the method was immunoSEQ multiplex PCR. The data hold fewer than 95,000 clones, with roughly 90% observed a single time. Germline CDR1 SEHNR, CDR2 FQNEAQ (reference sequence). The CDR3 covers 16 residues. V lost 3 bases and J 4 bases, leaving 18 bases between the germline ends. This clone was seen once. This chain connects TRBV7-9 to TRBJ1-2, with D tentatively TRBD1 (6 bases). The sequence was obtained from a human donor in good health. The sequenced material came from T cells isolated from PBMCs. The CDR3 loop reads CASSFSGRGALYGYTF. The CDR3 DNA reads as TGTGCCAGCAGCTTTTCCGGACGGGGGGCACTCTATGGCTACACCTTC.